Below, one T cell receptor beta chain is given with its context. Its antigen is still unknown. A read error is possible here, since a much larger clone lies one base away. Genomic DNA was employed as the template in profiling TCR beta VDJ and CDR3. TCRdb ran MiXCR on the reads and lists one entry per CDR3 protein. Of roughly 280,000 distinct CDR3 sequences in the sample, approximately 58% were seen once. Selection for sequencing was limited to patients who had shown CD8+CD57+ cell expansion by flow cytometry. Acquired aplastic anemia of severe grade affected all patients. The data originate from a study of CD8+CD57+ T cells in acquired aplastic anemia. Study findings and constraints: Sharing between patients and controls was observed for around 30 CD8+ CDR3 sequences.

CDR3 size: 12 residues. Germline CDR1 is KGHSH and CDR2 is LQKENI. The source of this sequence is a human donor with aplastic anemia. Sequencing input: sorted CD4+, CD8+, or CD8+CD57+ T cells (not recorded which) from PBMCs. The chain joins TRBV18 to TRBJ2-1, with D perhaps given as TRBD1 or TRBD2 (5 bases each). DNA for the CDR3: TGTGCCAGCCCACCACTGGGGGTACAAGGGCTCTTC. It specifies CASPPLGVQGLF. The full variable domain, its missing parts supplied by reference TRBV18 and TRBJ2-1, is NAGVMQNPRHLVRRRGQEARLRCSPMKGHSHVYWYRQLPEEGLKFMVYLQKENIIDESGMPKERFSAEFPKEGPSILRIQQVVRGDSAAYFCASPPLGVQGLFGPGTRLTVL.